One sample yielded the 8 T cell receptor beta chains listed below, sequenced in a study of shared clonotypes between healthy human individuals. Profiled with immunoSEQ multiplex PCR; TCRdb holds only in-frame clones, not every one. The data hold 2 million to 3 million clones, with roughly 93% observed a single time. Material: naive CD4+ T cells from PBMCs. Subset: CD45RA+ positively selected. Every receptor here comes from a man between 18 and 29 years old in good health. Some clones in this sample may be carry-over from other donors' samples.

This chain connects TRBV6-1 to TRBJ2-7, with D hard to call. This CDR3 is 13 amino acids long. V lost 4 bases and J lost 0, with 7 bases in between. Germline V lookup: CDR1 MNHNS, CDR2 SASEGT. The CDR3 nucleotides read TGTGCCAGCAGTGCCATTCCCTCCTACGAGCAGTACTTC. This gives the protein CASSAIPSYEQYF.

The rearrangement joins TRBV15 to TRBJ2-5; TRBD1 agrees at 9 bases. This CDR3 is built from 16 residues. Looked up from germline, CDR1 is LNHNV and CDR2 is YYDKDF (reference sequence). With 5 bases clipped from V and 5 bases from J, the junction kept 12 bases outside the gene matches. The CDR3 here is CATSRPNRGREETQYF. DNA for the CDR3: TGTGCCACCAGCCGCCCTAACAGGGGGCGCGAGGAGACCCAGTACTTC.

This chain joins TRBV28 and TRBJ1-5, with D maybe TRBD1 (5 bases). The CDR3 totals 15 residues. The V gene's germline CDR1 is MDHEN and CDR2 SYDVKM. Deletions cut 3 bases from V and 11 bases from J, with 20 bases between. The CDR3 sequence: CASSFQRSSGGSQHF. The CDR3 DNA reads TGTGCCAGCAGTTTCCAGAGATCCAGCGGGGGGTCCCAGCATTTT.

This sequence joins TRBV27 and TRBJ1-3; D unresolved. Trimming pared 4 bases from V and 7 bases from J, leaving 20 bases between. The CDR3 is 16 amino acids. Germline V lookup: CDR1 MNHEY, CDR2 SMNVEV (reference sequence). The CDR3 bases are TGTGCCAGCAGTTACAAGCACCCTGGCCTCGGGAACACCATATATTTT. As protein: CASSYKHPGLGNTIYF.

The chain has TRBV28 and TRBJ2-5, with D unclear. CDR1 and CDR2 (germline): MDHEN, SYDVKM. V lost 6 bases and J 4 bases, leaving 9 bases between the germline ends. CDR3 length: 12 amino acids. CDR3 amino acids: CASREKAETQYF. Written as DNA, the CDR3 is TGTGCCAGCAGGGAGAAGGCAGAGACCCAGTACTTC.

The table lists this clone with a few counts. The chain couples TRBV2 to TRBJ1-1, with 7 positions matching TRBD1. Germline V gives CDR1 SNHLY, CDR2 FYNNEI. The CDR3 has 13 amino acids. Unmatched junction bases numbered 9, after V lost 4 bases and J lost 10 bases. CDR3 in amino acids: CASSGQGGLGAFF. The DNA for the CDR3 is TGTGCCAGCAGTGGACAGGGTGGCCTAGGAGCTTTCTTT.

The gene calls are TRBV10-3 and TRBJ2-1; 10 nucleotides line up with TRBD2. J lost 10 bases, V lost 8 bases, and 17 bases had no gene match. Germline CDR1 and CDR2: ENHRY and SYGVKD. The CDR3 consists of 16 residues. CDR3 nucleotide sequence: TGTGCCATCGGAAGACCTACAGCGGGAGGGGTAAGAGAGCAGTTCTTC. Encoded protein: CAIGRPTAGGVREQFF.

V gene TRBV7-8 combines with J gene TRBJ2-1; D remains unclear. The CDR3 sequence is 17 residues long. Between the trimmed V and J ends, which lost 2 bases and 6 bases, there was a span of 20 bases. Germline V gene data show CDR1 as SGHVS and CDR2 as FQNEAQ. The CDR3, as DNA: TGTGCCAGCAGCTTACCTGGGATTCCAGGACCTAGCAATGAGCAGTTCTTC. Its translation: CASSLPGIPGPSNEQFF.